A single sample is the source of the 24 T cell receptor beta chains below, sequenced in a study of blood T cell repertoires in COVID-19. Libraries were prepared by immunoSEQ multiplex PCR; TCRdb keeps only in-frame clonotypes and omits some of them. Of a few hundred thousand clones listed, 80% to 90% were seen once; the top ten hold more than 7.5%. Sequenced input: PBMCs or T cells enriched from blood (not recorded which). These receptors were obtained from an older woman who had recovered from COVID-19.

The V and J genes are TRBV2 and TRBJ1-2; D call uncertain. Looked up from germline, CDR1 is SNHLY and CDR2 is FYNNEI. Trimming stripped 4 bases from V and 4 bases from J, with 19 bases between. CDR3 length: 16 amino acids. This CDR3 is CASSGLEVLAIYGYTF. CDR3 nucleotide sequence: TGTGCCAGCAGTGGGTTGGAGGTGTTGGCTATCTATGGCTACACCTTC. The full variable domain, completed using reference TRBV2 and TRBJ1-2, is EPEVTQTPSHQVTQMGQEVILRCVPISNHLYFYWYRQILGQKVEFLVSFYNNEISEKSEIFDDQFSVERPDGSNFTLKIRSTKLEDSAMYFCASSGLEVLAIYGYTFGSGTRLTVV.

V usage is TRBV5-4 and J usage is TRBJ2-7, with 12 bases lining up with TRBD2. There are 15 residues in the CDR3. CDR1 SGHNT and CDR2 YYREEE come from the germline V gene (reference sequence). Trimming cost V 3 bases and J 4 bases; bases outside gene matches: 5. The CDR3 DNA reads as TGTGCCAGCAGCTCATCTAGCGGGGGGGGATACGAGCAGTACTTC. This encodes CASSSSSGGGYEQYF.

The J gene is TRBJ1-2, the V gene TRBV27; TRBD1 is a possible D gene (6 bases). This CDR3 is built from 16 residues. Per germline, CDR1 MNHEY and CDR2 SMNVEV (reference sequence). V lost 5 bases and J 0 bases, leaving 16 bases between the germline ends. The CDR3 here is CASSLTRDTTNYGYTF. The CDR3 nucleotides are TGTGCCAGCAGTCTCACTAGGGACACTACTAACTATGGCTACACCTTC.

This clone was seen a handful of times. The CDR3 nucleotides are TGTGCCAGCTGCGTCGGACAGGCGAATAATTCACCCCTCCACTTT. This encodes CASCVGQANNSPLHF. The chain employs TRBV2 and TRBJ1-6; TRBD1 matches at 7 bases. V shed 8 bases, J shed 5 bases, and the junction held 9 bases outside the gene matches. Germline CDR1 is SNHLY and CDR2 is FYNNEI. The CDR3 is made up of 15 amino acids. Based on the CDR3 plus reference TRBV2 and TRBJ1-6, the full variable domain is EPEVTQTPSHQVTQMGQEVILRCVPISNHLYFYWYRQILGQKVEFLVSFYNNEISEKSEIFDDQFSVERPDGSNFTLKIRSTKLEDSAMYFCASCVGQANNSPLHFGNGTRLTVT.

This chain connects TRBV5-4 to TRBJ1-1; possibly TRBD1 for D (6 bases). This CDR3 comprises 15 residues. V dropped 4 bases and J dropped 2 bases, with 15 bases sitting between them. The germline gives CDR1 SGHNT, CDR2 YYREEE (reference sequence). The CDR3 spells CASSRRWTENTEAFF. The CDR3 region has the DNA TGTGCCAGCAGCCGCCGGTGGACAGAAAACACTGAAGCTTTCTTT.

This clone appeared once. The same CDR3 can be traced to other DNA sequences in this sample. V gene TRBV5-1 combines with J gene TRBJ1-6, with 9 bases lining up with TRBD1. Trimming at V came to 4 bases and at J to 7 bases, leaving 3 bases not matched to a gene. This CDR3 has 14 residues. Germline CDR1 and CDR2: SGHRS and YFSETQ. The CDR3 bases are TGCGCCAGCAGCCCGGGACAGGGCAATTCACCCCTCCACTTT. It yields the protein CASSPGQGNSPLHF.

The CDR3 loop reads CASMQGDNEKLFF. DNA for the CDR3: TGTGCCAGCATGCAGGGTGATAATGAAAAACTGTTTTTT. The chain carries TRBV28 and TRBJ1-4; tentative D call: TRBD1 (5 bases). V gave up 7 bases and J gave up 4 bases, with 10 bases separating them. CDR3 length: 13 residues. Germline loops: CDR1 MDHEN, CDR2 SYDVKM.

The chain's CDR3 is CASSIAGGYEQYV. The CDR3 DNA is TGTGCCAGTAGTATAGCCGGGGGATACGAGCAGTACGTC. The gene calls are TRBV19 and TRBJ2-7; tentative D call: TRBD2 (6 bases). The germline gives CDR1 LNHDA, CDR2 SQIVND (reference sequence). Trimming removed 1 base at V and 4 bases at J, with 8 bases between. This CDR3 comprises 13 residues.

In this sample, this clone turned up a few times. This chain connects TRBV30 to TRBJ1-5; D gene uncertain. The CDR3 spans 10 residues. The germline gives CDR1 GTSNPN, CDR2 SVGIG (reference sequence). V lost 2 bases and J 6 bases, leaving 2 bases between the germline ends. The CDR3 sequence is CAWSRQPQHF. CDR3 sequence (DNA): TGTGCCTGGAGTCGTCAGCCCCAGCATTTT.

This rearrangement joins TRBV11-2 to TRBJ1-1; no definite D call. Trimming pared 5 bases from V and 5 bases from J, leaving 15 bases between. The CDR3 runs to 14 residues. CDR1 SGHAT and CDR2 FQNNGV come from the germline V gene. The CDR3 protein is CASSQEGGGTEAFF. The CDR3 nucleotides read TGTGCCAGCAGCCAGGAGGGTGGAGGGACTGAAGCTTTCTTT. The variable domain in full, with the rest retrieved from reference TRBV11-2 and TRBJ1-1, is EAGVAQSPRYKIIEKRQSVAFWCNPISGHATLYWYQQILGQGPKLLIQFQNNGVVDDSQLPKDRFSAERLKGVDSTLKIQPAKLEDSAVYLCASSQEGGGTEAFFGQGTRLTVV.

This clone has only a few counts. The rearrangement links TRBV6-5 to TRBJ2-5; possibly TRBD1 for D (6 bases). CDR3 size: 13 residues. V lost 6 bases and J 5 bases, leaving 13 bases between the germline ends. In germline, CDR1 is MNHEY, CDR2 SVGAGI. The CDR3 sequence is CASRMTGWETQYF. The CDR3 nucleotides are TGTGCCAGCAGAATGACAGGTTGGGAGACCCAGTACTTC.

This clone was recorded only once. DNA of the CDR3: TGTGCCAGCAGCTTAACACTAGAAGAGACCCAGTACTTC. Protein sequence: CASSLTLEETQYF. This chain joins TRBV5-4 and TRBJ2-5; possible D gene TRBD2, 5 bases. The germline V gene encodes CDR1 SGHNT and CDR2 YYREEE (reference sequence). V shed 2 bases and J shed 3 bases, with 8 bases lying between them. This CDR3 contains 13 residues.

This clone was observed at least ten times. The V and J genes are TRBV5-1 and TRBJ1-2; TRBD1 agrees at 7 bases. From germline, CDR1 is SGHRS and CDR2 YFSETQ. This CDR3 is built from 15 residues. V gave up 3 bases and J gave up 4 bases; unmatched junction bases: 9. The CDR3 DNA follows: TGCGCCAGCAGCTCCAACAGGGGTACTAGCTATGGCTACACCTTC. Its protein is CASSSNRGTSYGYTF. The whole variable domain, remainder taken from reference TRBV5-1 and TRBJ1-2, is KAGVTQTPRYLIKTRGQQVTLSCSPISGHRSVSWYQQTPGQGLQFLFEYFSETQRNKGNFPGRFSGRQFSNSRSEMNVSTLELGDSALYLCASSSNRGTSYGYTFGSGTRLTVV.

The chain employs TRBV6-5 and TRBJ2-3; 11 nucleotides agree with TRBD2. The trim removed 0 bases at V and 5 bases at J, leaving 4 bases unmatched. Looked up from germline, CDR1 is MNHEY and CDR2 is SVGAGI. The CDR3 runs to 16 residues. The CDR3: CASSYSASGGIDTQYF. CDR3 sequence (DNA): TGTGCCAGCAGTTACTCGGCTAGCGGGGGGATAGATACGCAGTATTTT.

This rearrangement joins TRBV5-1 to TRBJ2-2, with 8 bases that match TRBD1. The germline CDR1 and CDR2 sequences are SGHRS and YFSETQ. This CDR3 is built from 18 residues. V was clipped by 0 bases and J by 3 bases; unmatched bases: 10. The CDR3 nucleotides are TGCGCCAGCAGCTTGGCCGGGACAGGTGGATCGTACACCGGGGAGCTGTTTTTT. Translated, it gives CASSLAGTGGSYTGELFF.

The rearrangement joins TRBV11-2 to TRBJ1-2, with D tentatively TRBD1 (6 bases). The germline V gene has CDR1 SGHAT and CDR2 FQNNGV. Deletions cut 0 bases from V and 10 bases from J, with 30 bases between. The CDR3 sequence is 19 residues long. CDR3 DNA: TGTGCCAGCAGCTTAGAACCTCCGGGACATGCGGGGGGAAGATGGGTCTACACCTTC. Its translation is CASSLEPPGHAGGRWVYTF.

V and J are TRBV9 and TRBJ2-1; 10 nucleotides match TRBD2. This CDR3 has 16 residues. Germline V CDR1 and CDR2: SGDLS, YYNGEE. Trimming cost V 4 bases and J 6 bases; bases outside gene matches: 10. The CDR3 region is CASSPSLAGIANEQFF. The CDR3 DNA reads TGTGCCAGCAGCCCCTCACTAGCGGGGATAGCCAATGAGCAGTTCTTC.

The chain is built from TRBV5-1 and TRBJ2-7; 9 bases match TRBD1. Trimming took 3 bases from V and 7 from J; bases not matched to a gene: 5. Germline lookup yields CDR1 SGHRS and CDR2 YFSETQ. The CDR3 loop spans 13 amino acids. CDR3 loop: CASSWDRVEEQYF. Here the CDR3 DNA reads TGCGCCAGCAGCTGGGACAGGGTCGAGGAGCAGTACTTC. Full variable domain (rest looked up from reference TRBV5-1 and TRBJ2-7): KAGVTQTPRYLIKTRGQQVTLSCSPISGHRSVSWYQQTPGQGLQFLFEYFSETQRNKGNFPGRFSGRQFSNSRSEMNVSTLELGDSALYLCASSWDRVEEQYFGPGTRLTVT.

As DNA, the CDR3 is TGCGCCAGCAGCCTTGGGACAGGAGAAGGCTACACCTTC. This codes for CASSLGTGEGYTF. The chain uses TRBV4-1 and TRBJ1-2; 8 nucleotides agree with TRBD1. CDR1 and CDR2 (germline): MGHRA, YSYEKL. V dropped 4 bases and J dropped 8; count of bases not matched to a gene: 6. CDR3 length: 13 amino acids.

This chain connects TRBV5-1 to TRBJ2-3, with D possibly matching TRBD1 (6 bases). The CDR3 is made up of 16 amino acids. CDR1 SGHRS and CDR2 YFSETQ come from the germline V gene. Trimming stripped 4 bases from V and 0 bases from J, with 15 bases between. The CDR3 region has the DNA TGCGCCAGCAGCGCCGGGACACAAACTAGCACAGATACGCAGTATTTT. Its translation is CASSAGTQTSTDTQYF. Filled out from reference TRBV5-1 and TRBJ2-3, the complete variable domain reads KAGVTQTPRYLIKTRGQQVTLSCSPISGHRSVSWYQQTPGQGLQFLFEYFSETQRNKGNFPGRFSGRQFSNSRSEMNVSTLELGDSALYLCASSAGTQTSTDTQYFGPGTRLTVL.

J is TRBJ2-7 and V is TRBV2; the D is unclear. The CDR3 totals 11 residues. Germline CDR1 and CDR2: SNHLY and FYNNEI. The V and J ends lost 4 bases and 4 bases respectively, with 5 bases between them. CDR3 protein: CASSVQYEQYF. CDR3 sequence (DNA): TGTGCCAGCAGTGTCCAGTACGAGCAGTACTTC.

Only one count was recorded for this clone. The chain uses TRBV27 and TRBJ1-6; no definite D call. The CDR3 sequence is 13 residues long. Trimming cost V 4 bases and J 8 bases, with 9 bases left between them. Germline loops: CDR1 MNHEY, CDR2 SMNVEV (reference sequence). CDR3 DNA: TGTGCCAGCAGTTCTAACAGCTATTCACCCCTCCACTTT. Protein sequence: CASSSNSYSPLHF.

This clone is a singleton in its sample. The V gene is TRBV6-2 or TRBV6-3, the J gene TRBJ2-4; D is perhaps TRBD2 (6 bases). The CDR3 contains 17 residues. Per the germline V gene, CDR1 is MNHEY and CDR2 is SVGEGT. Trimming removed 0 bases from V and 0 bases from J, with 12 bases in between. The CDR3 nucleotides are TGTGCCAGCAGTTACTCAGGCGGGGACCGAGCCAAAAACATTCAGTACTTC. Translated, it gives CASSYSGGDRAKNIQYF.

J is TRBJ2-7 and V is TRBV5-6, with D tentatively TRBD2 (5 bases). CDR1 SGHDT and CDR2 YYEEEE come from the germline V gene. The germline V and J ends were trimmed by 2 bases and 0 bases, with 9 bases remaining between them. CDR3 length: 14 amino acids. The CDR3 DNA is TGTGCCAGCAGCTTCGGGGTCAGCTCCTACGAGCAGTACGTC. Translated, it gives CASSFGVSSYEQYV.